What follows describes a single T cell receptor beta chain. Method: immunoSEQ multiplex PCR; TCRdb's copy keeps in-frame clones and lacks some. Of 110,000 to 150,000 clones listed, roughly 93% were seen once; the top ten hold 1.8%. The sample is drawn from a study of cytomegalovirus exposure and HLA in healthy donors. The donors were part of the approximately 120-subject validation cohort, which stood apart from the approximately 630-subject first cohort. The germline V gene encodes CDR1 MNHEY and CDR2 SMNVEV (reference sequence). V shed 6 bases and J 0 bases; nucleotides not matched to a gene: 11. The CDR3 is made up of 18 amino acids.

Sequenced sample: PBMCs. The rearrangement joins TRBV27 to TRBJ2-5; TRBD2 matches 12 bases. This TCR derives from a man aged 18 to 30 in good health and CMV-seropositive. CDR3 nucleotides: TGTGCCAGCAGCACGCGCGGACTAGCGGGAAGGTACCAAGAGACCCAGTACTTC. It translates to CASSTRGLAGRYQETQYF.